This passage covers 29 T cell receptor beta chains from one sample sequenced in a study of memory CD4+ T cells and cytomegalovirus serostatus. The table came from immunoSEQ multiplex PCR; TCRdb's copy has only in-frame clones and leaves some out. The table has under 50,000 clones, approximately 78% seen once. The sort gate was single viable CD3+CD4+CD8-CD45RO+ cells for memory CD4+ T cells. The specimen sequenced was memory CD4+ T cells from blood. The source is an adult in good health and CMV-seronegative.

The rearrangement joins TRBV4-2 to TRBJ2-1; D unresolved. V dropped 0 bases and J dropped 7 bases, with 7 bases sitting between them. Germline V gene data show CDR1 as LGHNA and CDR2 as YNFKEQ. The CDR3 length is 13 residues. DNA for the CDR3: TGTGCCAGCAGCCAAGATGAGTGGAATGAGCAGTTCTTC. Residues: CASSQDEWNEQFF.

The rearrangement uses TRBV7-3 and TRBJ1-5, with no clear D. V was cut by 0 bases and J by 5 bases, with 5 bases left in between. In germline, CDR1 is SGHTA, CDR2 FQGTGA. This CDR3 has 13 residues. In nucleotides, the CDR3 is TGTGCCAGCAGCTTAACGGTCGATCAGCCCCAGCATTTT. Amino acids: CASSLTVDQPQHF.

The chain couples TRBV4-1 to TRBJ1-5; D ambiguous. The CDR3 totals 13 residues. Looked up from germline, CDR1 is MGHRA and CDR2 is YSYEKL. Trimming cost V 0 bases and J 6 bases, with 6 bases left between them. CDR3 protein: CASSQDRRQPQHF. The CDR3 DNA reads TGCGCCAGCAGCCAAGATAGGCGTCAGCCCCAGCATTTT.

The V and J genes are TRBV7-2 and TRBJ1-2, with no clear D. The CDR3 covers 12 residues. The V and J ends lost 1 base and 8 bases respectively, with 8 bases between them. Germline-derived CDR1 and CDR2 are SGHTA and FQGNSA. The CDR3 region has the DNA TGTGCCAGCAGCTTAGGGCAAATGGGCTACACCTTC. Residues: CASSLGQMGYTF.

Notes on this clone: One end of the junction does not line up with germline, which may come from a read error. Other DNA sequences within the sample encode an identical CDR3. The CDR3: CASRSSPGGGSYEQYF. CDR3 DNA sequence: TGCGCCAGCAGATCATCTCCCGGGGGGGGTTCCTACGAGCAGTACTTC. The chain uses TRBV28 and TRBJ2-7; 8 nucleotides agree with TRBD2. Germline values: CDR1 MDHEN, CDR2 SYDVKM. This CDR3 region has 16 residues.

This chain links TRBV6-6 with TRBJ1-4, with 9 positions matching TRBD1. Trimming at V came to 6 bases and at J to 8 bases, leaving 10 bases not matched to a gene. The CDR3 is 15 amino acids. From germline, CDR1 is MNHNY and CDR2 SVGAGI (reference sequence). DNA for the CDR3: TGTGCCAGCAGCCCTCGGGGACAGGGAGGAGAAAAACTGTTTTTT. It yields the protein CASSPRGQGGEKLFF.

The rearrangement links TRBV5-1 to TRBJ2-5; D ambiguous. The J call is uncertain, as TRBJ2-7 better fits the DNA end. Germline V CDR1 and CDR2: SGHRS, YFSETQ. The CDR3 runs to 14 residues. The CDR3 region is CASSVSRISYEQYF. In DNA form, the CDR3 reads TGCGCCAGCAGCGTCTCCAGGATCTCCTACGAGCAGTACTTC.

This sequence joins TRBV6-5 and TRBJ1-5; 7 positions match TRBD1. In germline, CDR1 is MNHEY, CDR2 SVGAGI. Unmatched junction bases numbered 2, after V lost 6 bases and J lost 0 bases. This CDR3 contains 14 residues. CDR3 sequence: CASRGQNSNQPQHF. CDR3 in DNA: TGTGCCAGCAGGGGACAGAATAGCAATCAGCCCCAGCATTTT.

The chain has TRBV5-6 and TRBJ1-4; 7 bases fit TRBD1. Germline V gene lookup returns CDR1 SGHDT and CDR2 YYEEEE. CDR3 length: 16 residues. After removal of 2 bases from V and 5 bases from J, the junction contained 9 bases not matched to a gene. CDR3 DNA: TGTGCCAGCAGCTTCCTGACGGGACAGCAGAATGAAAAACTGTTTTTT. Protein: CASSFLTGQQNEKLFF.

In nucleotides, the CDR3 is TGTGCCAGCAGTTTCTTGGACAGGGAAGAGACCCAGTACTTC. It translates to CASSFLDREETQYF. This rearrangement joins TRBV28 to TRBJ2-5; TRBD1 matches 8 bases. Trimming took 3 bases from V and 3 from J; bases not matched to a gene: 3. The CDR3 runs 14 residues. Germline V gene lookup returns CDR1 MDHEN and CDR2 SYDVKM.

The chain links TRBV30 to TRBJ1-5, with D hard to call. Germline CDR1 GTSNPN, CDR2 SVGIG (reference sequence). The V end lost 3 bases, the J end lost 5 bases, and 8 bases lay between the germline ends. The CDR3 is 12 residues long. Here the CDR3 reads CAWSSLDQPQHF. The CDR3 nucleotides are TGTGCCTGGAGCTCCCTGGATCAGCCCCAGCATTTT.

This chain links TRBV30 with TRBJ2-7; TRBD2 agrees at 14 bases. This CDR3 contains 18 residues. The V and J ends lost 4 bases and 0 bases, in that order; junction bases with no gene match: 11. Germline CDR1 GTSNPN, CDR2 SVGIG (reference sequence). The CDR3 spells CAWKPPGLAGANSYEQYF. The DNA of the CDR3 is TGTGCCTGGAAACCCCCGGGACTAGCGGGGGCCAACTCCTACGAGCAGTACTTC.

This rearrangement joins TRBV7-7 to TRBJ2-3; TRBD2 agrees at 9 bases. The V gene end was trimmed by 1 base and the J gene end by 4 bases; junction bases not matched to a gene: 3. CDR1 and CDR2 from the germline V gene are SSHAT and FNYEAQ (reference sequence). This CDR3 region has 15 residues. CDR3 DNA sequence: TGTGCCAGCAGCTTAGGTAGCGGGGGTTCAGATACGCAGTATTTT. Translating gives CASSLGSGGSDTQYF.

CDR3: CASSLAGSPSEGTIYF. The CDR3 nucleotides read TGCGCCAGCAGCCTTGCAGGCTCCCCCTCGGAGGGGACCATATATTTT. The rearrangement uses TRBV5-1 and TRBJ1-3; a weak D match, TRBD1 (5 bases). CDR1 and CDR2 (germline): SGHRS, YFSETQ. Trimming removed 4 bases at V and 10 bases at J, with 24 bases between. The CDR3 is made up of 16 amino acids.

The V gene is TRBV10-3, the J gene TRBJ2-2; the D gene could be TRBD1 or TRBD2 (6 bases each). This CDR3 contains 14 residues. Germline CDR1 is ENHRY and CDR2 is SYGVKD. Trimming left V 10 bases short and J 4 bases short, with 16 bases between. The CDR3 loop reads CATQSGEVTGELFF. The CDR3 region has the DNA TGTGCCACCCAATCAGGGGAGGTCACCGGGGAGCTGTTTTTT.

This chain links TRBV6-6 with TRBJ2-2, with 10 bases that match TRBD2. The ends lost 5 bases at V and 3 bases at J; junction bases unmatched: 3. This CDR3 is built from 15 residues. Germline V CDR1 and CDR2: MNHNY, SVGAGI (reference sequence). CDR3 DNA: TGTGCCAGCAGTCCTAGCGGGGGTTACACCGGGGAGCTGTTTTTT. This encodes CASSPSGGYTGELFF.

V usage is TRBV4-3 and J usage is TRBJ1-2; 7 nucleotides align to TRBD1. Germline V lookup: CDR1 LGHNA, CDR2 YSLEER. With 0 bases clipped from V and 7 bases from J, the junction kept 8 bases outside the gene matches. The CDR3 sequence is 15 residues long. CDR3 DNA: TGCGCCAGCAGCCAAGATTGGAAGGGGGCGGGTGGCTACACCTTC. The encoded protein is CASSQDWKGAGGYTF.

The V gene is TRBV6-5, the J gene TRBJ1-2; weak D call: TRBD1 (6 bases). This CDR3 spans 13 amino acids. Trimming pared 6 bases from V and 8 bases from J, leaving 16 bases between. From germline, CDR1 is MNHEY and CDR2 SVGAGI. The CDR3 region is CASRQQGGGGYTF. The CDR3, as DNA: TGTGCCAGCAGACAACAGGGTGGAGGGGGCTACACCTTC.

The V and J genes are TRBV28 and TRBJ1-2; 12 bases line up with TRBD1. CDR1 and CDR2 (germline): MDHEN, SYDVKM. There are 15 residues in the CDR3. The junction had 11 bases not matched to a gene; V was cut back by 7 bases and J by 8 bases. The CDR3 coding sequence is TGTGCCAGCATAGCCGCGGGACAGGGGGCCCAGGGCTACACCTTC. Translated: CASIAAGQGAQGYTF.

This chain joins TRBV30 and TRBJ2-6; the D gene could be TRBD1 or TRBD2 (5 bases each). The germline gives CDR1 GTSNPN, CDR2 SVGIG (reference sequence). V shed 0 bases and J shed 2 bases, with 14 bases lying between them. This CDR3 region has 17 residues. CDR3 region: CAWSVSGQGAGANVLTF. The CDR3 DNA is TGTGCCTGGAGTGTATCTGGGCAGGGAGCTGGGGCCAACGTCCTGACTTTC.

This chain uses TRBV25-1 with TRBJ1-2, with 8 bases fitting TRBD1. Trimming at V came to 4 bases and at J to 8 bases, leaving 3 bases not matched to a gene. The CDR3 runs 12 residues. Germline V gives CDR1 MGHDK, CDR2 SYGVNS. The CDR3 nucleotides are TGTGCCAGCAGTGTACAGGGGGAAGGCTACACCTTC. It is translated as CASSVQGEGYTF.

The genes are TRBV7-2 and TRBJ2-7; D gene unclear. V lost 1 base and J lost 3, with 10 bases in between. Germline V gives CDR1 SGHTA, CDR2 FQGNSA. The CDR3 has 14 amino acids. This CDR3 is CASSLGGRLYEQYF. The CDR3 DNA follows: TGTGCCAGCAGCTTAGGAGGACGTCTCTACGAGCAGTACTTC.

The gene calls are TRBV18 and TRBJ2-1, with 8 bases fitting TRBD1. The junction had 6 bases not matched to a gene; V was cut back by 6 bases and J by 5 bases. The CDR3 consists of 14 residues. Per the germline V gene, CDR1 is KGHSH and CDR2 is LQKENI. The CDR3 coding sequence is TGTGCCAGCTCGCGGGACAGGTTGAACAATGAGCAGTTCTTC. It yields the protein CASSRDRLNNEQFF. The entire variable domain, with the rest obtained from reference TRBV18 and TRBJ2-1, is as follows: NAGVMQNPRHLVRRRGQEARLRCSPMKGHSHVYWYRQLPEEGLKFMVYLQKENIIDESGMPKERFSAEFPKEGPSILRIQQVVRGDSAAYFCASSRDRLNNEQFFGPGTRLTVL.

This chain uses TRBV5-6 with TRBJ1-1, with a weak D call TRBD1 (6 bases). The V gene lost 4 bases and the J gene lost 6 bases, with 16 bases spanning the gap. The germline V gene encodes CDR1 SGHDT and CDR2 YYEEEE. This CDR3 comprises 14 residues. CDR3 coding DNA: TGTGCCAGCAGCACCGCTATGAGGGGGGCTGAAGCTTTCTTT. It codes for CASSTAMRGAEAFF.

This chain links TRBV5-1 with TRBJ2-1; tentatively, D is TRBD1 (5 bases). V was shortened by 7 bases and J by 4 bases, with 9 bases between the two germline ends. Germline V gene lookup returns CDR1 SGHRS and CDR2 YFSETQ. The CDR3 contains 12 residues. As DNA, the CDR3 is TGCGCCAGCGGGGCTGAGTACAATGAGCAGTTCTTC. Translation: CASGAEYNEQFF.

This clone appeared once. The rearrangement uses TRBV19 and TRBJ1-2; 11 bases fit TRBD1. This CDR3 spans 15 amino acids. Trimming at V came to 4 bases and at J to 2 bases, leaving 3 bases not matched to a gene. Germline CDR1 reads LNHDA; CDR2 reads SQIVND (reference sequence). The CDR3 region has the DNA TGTGCCAGTAGTAACAGGGACAGGGGGAACTATGGCTACACCTTC. It translates to CASSNRDRGNYGYTF.

This clone was seen once. The chain is built from TRBV4-3 and TRBJ1-2; 8 bases map to TRBD1. There are 14 residues in the CDR3. V dropped 4 bases and J dropped 4; count of bases not matched to a gene: 5. Germline V gives CDR1 LGHNA, CDR2 YSLEER. The CDR3: CASSPGQEAYGYTF. CDR3 bases: TGCGCCAGCAGCCCGGGACAGGAGGCCTATGGCTACACCTTC.

This clone was picked up one time. The V call is TRBV30, the J call TRBJ1-2, with TRBD1 matching over 8 bases. J was trimmed by 8 bases and V by 0 bases; bases with no gene match: 8. The CDR3 is 14 amino acids. Looked up from germline, CDR1 is GTSNPN and CDR2 is SVGIG (reference sequence). As DNA, the CDR3 is TGTGCCTGGAGTGTGAGATGGGACAGGAGCGGCTACACCTTC. Translated: CAWSVRWDRSGYTF. The full variable domain, its missing parts supplied by reference TRBV30 and TRBJ1-2, is SQTIHQWPATLVQPVGSPLSLECTVEGTSNPNLYWYRQAAGRGLQLLFYSVGIGQISSEVPQNLSASRPQDRQFILSSKKLLLSDSGFYLCAWSVRWDRSGYTFGSGTRLTVV.

This clone is medium-sized within its sample. The V gene is TRBV7-6, the J gene TRBJ1-5; D possibly corresponds to TRBD1 (5 bases). The V gene lost 5 bases and the J gene lost 3 bases, with 14 bases spanning the gap. Per germline, CDR1 SGHVS and CDR2 FNYEAQ. The CDR3 loop spans 15 amino acids. The CDR3 loop is CASSPSGGANQPQHF. The CDR3 DNA follows: TGTGCCAGCAGCCCGAGCGGGGGAGCCAATCAGCCCCAGCATTTT.